Presented here are 7 T cell receptor beta chains from one specimen sequenced in a study of CD4 and CD8 cells across lung adenocarcinoma regions. TCRdb reprocessed the PCR reads via MiXCR and lists one record per CDR3 protein. The table has 9,500 to 12,000 distinct CDR3 sequences, 53% seen once. Material: CD4+ T cells from the center of a lung tumor. The receptors were gathered from a male donor with lung adenocarcinoma. The CD4 and CD8 labels of this study may be unreliable.

The CDR3 protein is CASSPWAGQETQYF. For the CDR3, the DNA is TGTGCCAGCAGCCCTTGGGCAGGCCAAGAGACCCAGTACTTC. The rearrangement uses TRBV7-6 and TRBJ2-1; D not certain. Matching the DNA end better, TRBJ2-5 makes the J call doubtful. There are 14 residues in the CDR3. The germline V gene has CDR1 SGHVS and CDR2 FNYEAQ.

The chain combines TRBV6-2 or TRBV6-3 with TRBJ2-1; the match to TRBD2 covers 8 bases. Trimming at V came to 4 bases and at J to 5 bases, leaving 10 bases not matched to a gene. The germline CDR1 and CDR2 sequences are MNHEY and SVGEGT. The CDR3 is made up of 16 amino acids. The CDR3 region is CASSLLAEGLDNEQFF. The CDR3 DNA reads as TGTGCCAGCAGTTTACTAGCGGAGGGTCTCGACAATGAGCAGTTCTTC.

The sample holds many counts of this clonotype. Sequence at one end of the junction differs from germline and may be a read error. J is TRBJ2-1 and V is TRBV6-5; perhaps TRBD1 as D (5 bases). This CDR3 contains 17 residues. Germline loops: CDR1 MNHEY, CDR2 SVGAGI. CDR3 in amino acids: CASSYSVQAAPNNEQFF. In nucleotides, the CDR3 is TGTGCCAGCAGCTACTCGGTACAGGCTGCGCCAAACAATGAGCAGTTCTTC.

Sample share makes this clonotype medium-sized. The chain carries TRBV6-1 and TRBJ2-2, with 9 nucleotides matching TRBD2. Germline V lookup: CDR1 MNHNS, CDR2 SASEGT. There are 15 residues in the CDR3. Unmatched junction bases numbered 1, after V lost 1 base and J lost 4 bases. The CDR3 protein is CASSEEAGGTGELFF. The DNA for the CDR3 is TGTGCCAGCAGTGAAGAAGCGGGGGGCACCGGGGAGCTGTTTTTT.

The rearrangement uses TRBV9 and TRBJ2-7, with TRBD2 matching over 12 bases. Trimming removed 4 bases from V and 4 bases from J; junction bases left unmatched: 3. Germline V gene sequence: CDR1 SGDLS, CDR2 YYNGEE. The CDR3 extends over 14 amino acids. The CDR3 coding sequence is TGTGCCAGCAGCTCAGGGACTAGCGGGTACGAGCAGTACTTC. This gives the protein CASSSGTSGYEQYF.

In the case of this clonotype: An end of the junction does not agree with germline; a read error may underlie this. V is TRBV6-4 and J is TRBJ2-3; D is possibly TRBD2 (7 bases). The CDR3 consists of 15 residues. The germline V gene has CDR1 MRHNA and CDR2 SNTAGT. The CDR3 bases are TGTGCCGGGGGGGCTGGGGGAGGTGGCGCAGATACGCAGTATTTC. Translating gives CAGGAGGGGADTQYF.

Relative to its sample, this clonotype is medium-sized. The chain carries TRBV6-1 and TRBJ1-2, with D perhaps TRBD1 (5 bases). Germline V gene sequence: CDR1 MNHNS, CDR2 SASEGT. V dropped 6 bases and J dropped 5 bases, with 16 bases sitting between them. This CDR3 has 14 amino acids. The CDR3 loop is CASSKDRPPYGYTF. The CDR3 coding sequence is TGTGCCAGCAGCAAAGACAGACCCCCTTATGGCTACACCTTC.